The present entry profiles one T cell receptor beta chain with its context. This clonotype was counted many times. This clone's antigen is unknown. Base-call qualities are not available, and no considerably larger clone is one nucleotide away. The entry originates in a study of T-cell reconstitution after alpha-beta-depleted transplantation in children (dated by TCRdb to the mid-2010s). The study in broad terms: Using TCR repertoire profiling, the study quantitatively followed how T-cell immune reconstitution unfolded in children after TCRalphabeta/CD19-depleted allogeneic hematopoietic cell transplantation.

The junction shows trimming of 5 bases on V and 0 bases on J, and the gene matches do not reach 4 bases of it. The cysteine opens and the phenylalanine closes a CDR3 of 15 amino acids. Only the CDR3 part of the read is kept: 45 bases, read in frame from the first base. The CDR1 and CDR2 encoded by the germline V gene are MGHRA and YSYEKL. The library was built by means of PCR. The data were produced on an Illumina HiSeq 2500. TCR library preparation used molecular barcoding, with unique molecular identifiers applied to normalize quantification of the TCRbeta repertoire. TCRdb trimmed the raw reads at Q25, called clones with MiXCR and kept productive beta chains. Every CDR3 protein is listed once, alongside the most common genes and DNA of its rows. The table for this sample lists hundreds of thousands of distinct CDR3 sequences; about 12% of them were counted only once. Roughly 0.84% of the sample comes from the top ten.

Overall study outcomes, separate from this receptor: About two months after transplant, the apparently early recovery of alphabetaT-cell counts reportedly depended on just several hundred clones that had expanded rapidly and came from non-depleted graft cells. In some patients, the high TCRbeta diversity seen at day 60 was put down to recipient T cells and intrathymic progenitors that had survived conditioning. The frequencies of hyperexpanded clones fell over the following months, and after one year, T-cell counts and TCRbeta diversity were mostly attributed to newly produced T cells.

This specimen's treatment or condition label, interpreted: allogeneic hematopoietic cell transplantation with graft depleted of TCRalphabeta T cells and CD19 B cells. TCRalphabeta/CD19-depleted allogeneic hematopoietic cell grafts were given to the transplant recipients, all of whom were children. The specimen was PBMCs, collected before TCRalphabeta/CD19-depleted stem cell transplant. This TCR was recovered from a girl aged 2 to 10 with congenital amegakaryocytic thrombocytopenia, due to receive a stem cell transplant. The rearrangement joined TRBV4-1 to TRBJ2-1; a stretch of 7 junction bases matches TRBD1. The DNA is as follows: TGCGCCAGCAGCGAGGGACAGAGCTCCTACAATGAGCAGTTCTTC. This encodes CASSEGQSSYNEQFF.